This is a list of T cell receptor beta chains from one sample in a study of immune evolution from preneoplasia to lung adenocarcinoma. Produced via immunoSEQ multiplex PCR; TCRdb's table is partial and in-frame only. Counted here are some 9,800 clones, 88% occurring once; the ten biggest clones make up nearly 3%. The sample consisted of FFPE invasive lung adenocarcinoma tissue. These receptors came from a person aged 70 to 85 with invasive lung adenocarcinoma. Some clones in this sample may be carry-over from other donors' samples. Both conserved end residues are part of each CDR3. A D gene is named only where the DNA matches it firmly. Size is stated for part of the rows, as once, few or many counts, or as a class when the clone is expanded.

V	J	size	D	CDR3	DNA
TRBV2	TRBJ2-5	-	-	CASSPLLVVETQYF	TGTGCCAGCAGTCCTTTACTAGTTGTGGAGACCCAGTACTTC
TRBV28	TRBJ1-1	-	-	CASSLINTEAFF	TGTGCCAGCAGTTTAATAAACACTGAAGCTTTCTTT
TRBV4-2	TRBJ2-7	-	TRBD2	CASSQTSGGASYEQYF	TGTGCCAGCAGCCAAACTAGCGGGGGGGCCTCCTACGAGCAGTACTTC
TRBV5-4	TRBJ1-2	-	-	CASSLSGREGYTF	TGTGCCAGCAGCTTGTCAGGTCGGGAGGGCTACACCTTC
TRBV19	TRBJ1-1	once	-	CASGYGTEAFF	TGTGCCAGTGGGTATGGGACTGAAGCTTTCTTT
TRBV7-2	TRBJ2-1	-	-	CASSPGTSHYQFF	TGTGCCAGCAGCCCGGGAACTAGCCATTATCAGTTCTTC
TRBV30	TRBJ2-5	-	-	CAWSGTGLPQETQYF	TGTGCCTGGAGTGGGACGGGACTCCCCCAAGAGACCCAGTACTTC
TRBV7-6	TRBJ2-1	-	TRBD2	CASSISGLAGGVNEQFF	TGTGCCAGCAGCATTTCGGGCCTAGCGGGGGGGGTCAATGAGCAGTTCTTC
TRBV30	TRBJ1-5	-	-	CAWSLGQPEQPQHF	TGTGCCTGGAGTCTCGGACAACCAGAACAGCCCCAGCATTTT
TRBV2	TRBJ1-1	-	-	CASSLQAGGGTFF	TGTGCCAGCAGTCTCCAAGCGGGGGGGGGAACTTTCTTT
TRBV5-1	TRBJ1-5	-	TRBD1	CASSLGTGSNQPQHF	TGCGCCAGCAGCCTTGGGACAGGTAGCAATCAGCCCCAGCATTTT
TRBV28	TRBJ1-2	-	-	CASSLGAVRSGYTF	TGTGCCAGCAGCCTGGGGGCGGTAAGGAGTGGCTACACCTTC
TRBV9	TRBJ1-3	-	-	CASRPGVSGNTIYF	TGTGCCAGCAGACCAGGGGTATCCGGAAACACCATATATTTT
TRBV2	TRBJ1-1	-	-	CASSEGAGEGVEAEAFF	TGTGCCAGCAGTGAAGGAGCAGGGGAGGGAGTTGAGGCTGAAGCTTTCTTT
TRBV30	TRBJ2-1	-	-	CAWSVHSNEQFF	TGTGCCTGGAGTGTACATAGCAATGAGCAGTTCTTC
TRBV6-6	TRBJ1-2	once	-	CASRKGGDEGGYTF	TGTGCCAGCAGGAAGGGGGGGGACGAGGGGGGCTACACCTTC
TRBV29-1	TRBJ1-1	-	-	CSVLQPVNTEAFF	TGCAGCGTCCTCCAGCCCGTGAACACTGAAGCTTTCTTT
TRBV7-2	TRBJ2-7	few	-	CASSPEFSKHYEQYF	TGTGCCAGCAGCCCAGAATTCTCCAAGCACTACGAGCAGTACTTC
TRBV5-1	TRBJ1-3	-	TRBD1	CASSSGTVFGNTIYF	TGCGCTAGCAGCTCCGGGACAGTTTTTGGAAACACCATATATTTT
TRBV10-3	TRBJ2-2	-	-	CAIRGGANTGELFF	TGTGCCATCAGGGGGGGAGCGAACACCGGGGAGCTGTTTTTT
TRBV30	TRBJ2-7	-	TRBD1	CAWSETGGIYEQYF	TGTGCCTGGAGTGAGACAGGGGGCATCTACGAGCAGTACTTC
TRBV30	TRBJ1-3	-	-	CAWSGTSSGNTIYF	TGTGCCTGGAGCGGGACAAGCTCTGGAAACACCATATATTTT
TRBV5-4	TRBJ1-2	-	-	CASSLGGRLGYTF	TGTGCCAGCAGCTTGGGGGGCAGGTTAGGCTACACCTTC
TRBV18	TRBJ1-5	-	-	CASSPQGHSNQPQHF	TGTGCCAGCTCACCACAGGGTCATAGCAATCAGCCCCAGCATTTT
TRBV7-3	TRBJ1-1	-	-	CASSPTTNTEAFF	TGTGCCAGCAGCCCTACCACAAACACTGAAGCTTTCTTT
TRBV6-5	TRBJ2-3	-	-	CASSYGPRNTQYF	TGTGCCAGCAGTTACGGTCCGAGAAATACGCAGTATTTT
TRBV7-9	TRBJ2-7	-	TRBD2	CASKGTSGGVAYF	TGTGCCAGCAAAGGGACTAGCGGGGGGGTGGCGTACTTC
TRBV2	TRBJ2-4	-	-	CASSGRGSAKNIQYF	TGTGCCAGCAGTGGGCGGGGTTCAGCCAAAAACATTCAGTACTTC
TRBV2	TRBJ2-2	-	TRBD2	CASKELAGGYTGELFF	TGTGCCAGCAAAGAATTAGCGGGGGGGTACACCGGGGAGCTGTTTTTT
TRBV2	TRBJ1-3	-	-	CASKRDTGFSGNTIYF	TGTGCCAGCAAGCGAGATACAGGGTTCTCTGGAAACACCATATATTTT
TRBV2	TRBJ2-3	-	-	CASSEAPPGHSPTGTDTQYF	TGTGCCAGCAGTGAAGCACCACCGGGACACTCTCCCACGGGCACAGATACGCAGTATTTT
TRBV4-1	TRBJ2-1	-	TRBD2	CASSQATSGYNEQFF	TGCGCCAGCAGCCAGGCAACTAGCGGTTACAATGAGCAGTTCTTC
TRBV9	TRBJ2-1	-	-	CASSVVEGPYNEQFF	TGTGCCAGCAGCGTAGTGGAGGGCCCTTACAATGAGCAGTTCTTC
TRBV5-6	TRBJ1-2	-	-	CASRYPRGRHGYTF	TGTGCCAGCAGGTACCCTCGAGGGCGTCATGGCTACACCTTC
TRBV6-6	TRBJ1-1	few	-	CASITQRKAFF	TGTGCCAGCATTACACAGAGAAAAGCTTTCTTT
TRBV28	TRBJ1-1	-	-	CASSLPGSGAFF	TGTGCCAGCAGTTTACCAGGCTCTGGAGCTTTCTTT
TRBV27	TRBJ2-6	-	TRBD1	CASSGTGGAGANVLTF	TGTGCCAGCAGTGGGACAGGGGGCGCGGGGGCCAACGTCCTGACTTTC
TRBV11-2	TRBJ2-3	-	-	CASSPSTDTQYF	TGTGCCAGCAGCCCTTCCACAGATACGCAGTATTTT
TRBV29-1	TRBJ2-7	-	TRBD1	CSAGQGNSYEQYF	TGCAGCGCCGGACAGGGAAATTCCTACGAGCAGTACTTC
TRBV5-1	TRBJ1-3	-	TRBD1	CASSYQGVGNTIYF	TGCGCCAGCAGCTACCAGGGGGTCGGAAACACCATATATTTT
TRBV19	TRBJ1-1	-	-	CASSPRTYGNTEAFF	TGTGCCAGTAGTCCCCGGACTTATGGGAACACTGAAGCTTTCTTT
TRBV7-3	TRBJ2-1	-	-	CASSLRGNEQFF	TGTGCCAGCAGCCTCAGGGGTAATGAGCAGTTCTTC
TRBV29-1	TRBJ2-2	-	TRBD2	CSVFTGTSNTGELFF	TGCAGCGTTTTTACCGGGACTAGCAACACCGGGGAGCTGTTTTTT
TRBV2	TRBJ1-2	-	-	CASSEGARRSYTF	TGTGCCAGCAGTGAAGGGGCGCGGCGAAGCTACACCTTC
TRBV29-1	TRBJ1-2	-	-	CSVEDRVGVYGYTF	TGCAGCGTTGAAGATAGGGTCGGGGTCTATGGCTACACCTTC
TRBV6-5	TRBJ1-2	-	-	CASTSSGGRGYTF	TGTGCCAGCACCTCTTCCGGGGGGCGAGGCTACACCTTC
TRBV28	TRBJ2-7	-	-	CASSGPRGPNEQYF	TGTGCCAGCAGTGGCCCCCGGGGCCCGAACGAGCAGTACTTC
TRBV25-1	TRBJ1-4	-	-	CATLGPHAELFF	TGTGCCACCCTCGGGCCCCACGCAGAACTGTTTTTT
TRBV11-3	TRBJ1-5	-	-	CASSLSPGWEQPQHF	TGTGCCAGCAGCTTAAGTCCAGGGTGGGAACAGCCCCAGCATTTT
TRBV4-1	TRBJ1-4	-	-	CASSHPRVAGANEKLFF	TGCGCCAGCAGCCACCCGCGAGTGGCAGGGGCAAATGAAAAACTGTTTTTT
TRBV4-1	TRBJ1-4	-	TRBD1	CASSPDRATNEKLFF	TGCGCCAGCAGCCCCGACAGGGCAACTAATGAAAAACTGTTTTTT
TRBV4-1	TRBJ2-7	-	-	CASSQDPAGAYYEQYF	TGCGCCAGCAGCCAAGATCCGGCGGGGGCCTACTACGAGCAGTACTTC
TRBV5-1	TRBJ2-7	-	-	CATKYGTDSSYEQYF	TGCGCCACCAAATATGGGACGGATAGCTCCTACGAGCAGTACTTC
TRBV7-8	TRBJ2-7	-	TRBD2	CASSLSPPGLAGGPYVGQYF	TGTGCCAGCAGCTTATCCCCCCCCGGGCTAGCGGGGGGACCCTACGTTGGGCAGTACTTC
TRBV5-1	TRBJ2-2	-	TRBD2	CASSPGLAGTGELFF	TGCGCCAGCAGCCCGGGACTAGCGGGTACCGGGGAGCTGTTTTTT
TRBV28	TRBJ1-1	-	-	CASSPRSTGPEAFF	TGTGCCAGCAGTCCCCGATCGACAGGCCCTGAAGCTTTCTTT
TRBV15	TRBJ2-1	-	-	CATSRDREAYNEQFF	TGTGCCACCAGCAGAGATAGGGAGGCTTACAATGAGCAGTTCTTC
TRBV28	TRBJ1-3	-	-	CATRDGNTIYF	TGTGCCACCAGGGATGGAAACACCATATATTTT